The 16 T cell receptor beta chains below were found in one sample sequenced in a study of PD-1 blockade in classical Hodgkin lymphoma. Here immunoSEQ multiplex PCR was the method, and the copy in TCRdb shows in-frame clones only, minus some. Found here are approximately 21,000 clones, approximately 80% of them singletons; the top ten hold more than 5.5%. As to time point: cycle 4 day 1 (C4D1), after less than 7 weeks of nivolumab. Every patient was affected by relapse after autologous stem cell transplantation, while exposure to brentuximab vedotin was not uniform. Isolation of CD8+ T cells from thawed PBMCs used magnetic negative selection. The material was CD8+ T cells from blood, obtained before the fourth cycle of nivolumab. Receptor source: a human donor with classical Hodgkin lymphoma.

CDR3 nucleotides: TGTGCCAGCAGTTTTTTGGGCCTAGAGACCCAGTACTTC. As protein: CASSFLGLETQYF. The chain carries TRBV27 and TRBJ2-5, with D unclear. The CDR3 runs to 13 residues. Trimming took 3 bases from V and 4 from J, leaving 9 bases between them. Germline-derived CDR1 and CDR2 are MNHEY and SMNVEV (reference sequence).

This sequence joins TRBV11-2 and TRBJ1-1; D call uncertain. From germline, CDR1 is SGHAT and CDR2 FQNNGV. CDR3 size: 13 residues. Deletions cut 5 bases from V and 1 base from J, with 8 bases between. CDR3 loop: CASSVMTNTEAFF. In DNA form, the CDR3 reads TGTGCCAGCAGCGTAATGACGAACACTGAAGCTTTCTTT.

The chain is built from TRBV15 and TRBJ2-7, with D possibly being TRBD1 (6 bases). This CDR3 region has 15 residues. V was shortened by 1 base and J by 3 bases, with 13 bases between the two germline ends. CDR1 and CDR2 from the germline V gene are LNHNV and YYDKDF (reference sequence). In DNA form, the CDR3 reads TGTGCCACCAGCAGAGCAGGGGTCCTAGACTACGAGCAGTACTTC. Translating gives CATSRAGVLDYEQYF.

CDR3 DNA: TGTGCCAGCAGTGCACTTATGGGGGCCCGGGAGCTGTTTTTT. Amino acids: CASSALMGARELFF. This rearrangement joins TRBV25-1 to TRBJ2-2, with D maybe TRBD1 (6 bases). V was shortened by 4 bases and J by 9 bases, with 15 bases between the two germline ends. The CDR3 length is 14 residues. CDR1 and CDR2 (germline): MGHDK, SYGVNS.

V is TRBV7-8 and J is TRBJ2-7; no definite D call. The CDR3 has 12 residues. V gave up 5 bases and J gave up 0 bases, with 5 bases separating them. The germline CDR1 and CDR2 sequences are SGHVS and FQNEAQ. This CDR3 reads CASSSSSYEQYF. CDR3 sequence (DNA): TGTGCCAGCAGCAGCAGCTCCTACGAGCAGTACTTC.

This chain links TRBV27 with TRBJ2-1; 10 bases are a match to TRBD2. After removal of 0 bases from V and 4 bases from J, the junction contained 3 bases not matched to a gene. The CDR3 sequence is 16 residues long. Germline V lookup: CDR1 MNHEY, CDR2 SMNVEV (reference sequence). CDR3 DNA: TGTGCCAGCAGTTTATCCCTAGCGGGGGATTACAATGAGCAGTTCTTC. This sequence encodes CASSLSLAGDYNEQFF.

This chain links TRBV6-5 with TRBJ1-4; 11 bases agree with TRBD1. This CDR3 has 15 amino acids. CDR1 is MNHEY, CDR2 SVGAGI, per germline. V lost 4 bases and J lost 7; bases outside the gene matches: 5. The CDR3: CASSSPGQGGEKLFF. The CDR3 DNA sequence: TGTGCCAGCAGTTCCCCGGGACAGGGGGGTGAAAAACTGTTTTTT.

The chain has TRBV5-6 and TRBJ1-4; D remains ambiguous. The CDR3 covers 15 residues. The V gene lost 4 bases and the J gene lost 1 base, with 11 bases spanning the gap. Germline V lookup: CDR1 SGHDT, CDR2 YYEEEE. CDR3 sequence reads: CASSTDQETNEKLFF. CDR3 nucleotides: TGTGCCAGCAGCACCGACCAGGAAACTAATGAAAAACTGTTTTTT.

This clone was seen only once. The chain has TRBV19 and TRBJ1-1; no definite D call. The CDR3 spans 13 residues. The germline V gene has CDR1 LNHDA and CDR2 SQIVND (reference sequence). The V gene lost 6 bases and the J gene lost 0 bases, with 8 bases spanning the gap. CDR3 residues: CASRQTVNTEAFF. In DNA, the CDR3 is TGTGCCAGTAGACAAACGGTGAACACTGAAGCTTTCTTT. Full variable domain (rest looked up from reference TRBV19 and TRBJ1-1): DGGITQSPKYLFRKEGQNVTLSCEQNLNHDAMYWYRQDPGQGLRLIYYSQIVNDFQKGDIAEGYSVSREKKESFPLTVTSAQKNPTAFYLCASRQTVNTEAFFGQGTRLTVV.

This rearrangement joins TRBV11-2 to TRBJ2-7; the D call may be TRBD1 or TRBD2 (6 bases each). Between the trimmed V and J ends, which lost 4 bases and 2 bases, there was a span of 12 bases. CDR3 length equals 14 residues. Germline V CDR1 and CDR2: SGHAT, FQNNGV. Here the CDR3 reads CASSSRGEAYEQYF. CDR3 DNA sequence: TGTGCCAGCAGCTCAAGGGGGGAAGCCTACGAGCAGTACTTC.

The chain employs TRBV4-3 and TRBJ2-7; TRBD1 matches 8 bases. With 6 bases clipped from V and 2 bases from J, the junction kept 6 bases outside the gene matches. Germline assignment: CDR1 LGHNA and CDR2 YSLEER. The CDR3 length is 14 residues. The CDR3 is CASSRDRLTYEQYF. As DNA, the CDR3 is TGCGCCAGCAGTCGGGACAGGTTGACCTACGAGCAGTACTTC.

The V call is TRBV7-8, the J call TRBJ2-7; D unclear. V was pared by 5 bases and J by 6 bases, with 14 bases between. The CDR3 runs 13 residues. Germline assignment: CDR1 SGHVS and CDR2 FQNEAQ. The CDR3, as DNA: TGTGCCAGCAGCATTCCGGACCGCATCGAGCAGTACTTC. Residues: CASSIPDRIEQYF.

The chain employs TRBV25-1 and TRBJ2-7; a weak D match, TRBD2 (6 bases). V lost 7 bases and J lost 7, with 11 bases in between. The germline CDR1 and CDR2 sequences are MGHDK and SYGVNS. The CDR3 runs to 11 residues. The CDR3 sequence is CASTLRGEQYF. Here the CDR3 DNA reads TGTGCCAGCACCCTACGGGGGGAGCAGTACTTC.

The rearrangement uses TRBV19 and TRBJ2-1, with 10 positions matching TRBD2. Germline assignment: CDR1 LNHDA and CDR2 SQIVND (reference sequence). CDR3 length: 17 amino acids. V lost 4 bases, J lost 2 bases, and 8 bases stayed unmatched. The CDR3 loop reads CASSTNALAGAYNEQFF. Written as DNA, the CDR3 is TGTGCCAGTAGTACAAACGCTCTAGCGGGGGCCTACAATGAGCAGTTCTTC.

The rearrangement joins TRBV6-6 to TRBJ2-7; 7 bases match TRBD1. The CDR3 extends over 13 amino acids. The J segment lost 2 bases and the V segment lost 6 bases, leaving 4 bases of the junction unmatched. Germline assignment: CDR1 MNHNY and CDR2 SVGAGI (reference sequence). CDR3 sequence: CASRGTDTYEQYF. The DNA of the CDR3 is TGTGCCAGCAGGGGGACAGACACCTACGAGCAGTACTTC.

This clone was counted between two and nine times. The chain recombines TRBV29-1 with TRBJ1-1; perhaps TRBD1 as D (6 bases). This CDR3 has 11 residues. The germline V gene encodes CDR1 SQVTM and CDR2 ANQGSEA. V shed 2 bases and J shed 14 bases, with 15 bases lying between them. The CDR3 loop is CSVERDTSWFF. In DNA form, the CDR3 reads TGCAGCGTTGAAAGGGACACCAGTTGGTTCTTT. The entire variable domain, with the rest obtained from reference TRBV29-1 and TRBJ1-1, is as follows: SAVISQKPSRDICQRGTSLTIQCQVDSQVTMMFWYRQQPGQSLTLIATANQGSEATYESGFVIDKFPISRPNLTFSTLTVSNMSPEDSSIYLCSVERDTSWFFGQGTRLTVV.